The following is a T cell receptor beta chain sequence with its context. The germline V gene encodes CDR1 MNHNS and CDR2 SASEGT. V was pared by 7 bases and J by 2 bases, with 11 bases between. CDR3 size: 13 residues. The data belong to a study of shared clonotypes between healthy human individuals. Authors' methods: Filtering of immunoSEQ junctional sequences could not match full-length read filtering. The assay was immunoSEQ multiplex PCR, and TCRdb's table has in-frame clones only and misses some. V and J calls and clone size are as listed in that table; D and trimming were resolved from the DNA. Of about half a million clones in the sample, 81% were seen once.

This sequence was found in a woman aged 40-49 years in good health. Some clones in this sample may be carry-over from other donors' samples. Sequenced material: PBMCs. The chain joins TRBV6-1 to TRBJ2-5; D not certain. The CDR3 sequence: CASMAQLQETQYF. The DNA for the CDR3 is TGTGCCAGCATGGCGCAGTTGCAAGAGACCCAGTACTTC.